The present T cell receptor (beta chain) was sequenced within a study of spatial heterogeneity in lung cancer. TCRdb ran MiXCR on the 5' RACE reads and lists one entry per CDR3 protein. The profile shows over 8,000 distinct CDR3 sequences, more than 6% of them singletons. V shed 7 bases, J shed 4 bases, and the junction held 6 bases outside the gene matches. CDR3 length: 13 amino acids. The germline gives CDR1 MNHNS, CDR2 SASEGT. This clonotype has at least ten counts. Time point in this sample: sample taken at primary tumor resection. The sample consisted of normal lung tissue next to the tumor, taken at surgery. The clonotype originates from a male donor with early-stage non-small cell lung cancer. V gene TRBV6-1 combines with J gene TRBJ1-2, with 7 bases identical to TRBD1. The CDR3 DNA reads TGTGCCAGCACTTCGACAGGGAGCTATGGCTACACCTTC. Protein product: CASTSTGSYGYTF.